This T cell receptor (beta chain) was sequenced during a study of beta chain features in type 1 diabetes. Study-level findings and limits: Within each of all four CD4+ subsets, Type 1 diabetes patients had TCRB CDR3s that were moderately but significantly shorter.

This clone was picked up a small number of times. Its antigen is unidentified. Per germline, CDR1 LGHNA and CDR2 YNFKEQ. The germline V and J ends were trimmed by 1 base and 6 bases, with 16 bases remaining between them. The CDR3 covers 16 residues. Since all of the isolated RNA was reverse transcribed, expressed TCRB transcripts were what got sequenced. The table came from immunoSEQ multiplex PCR; TCRdb's copy has only in-frame clones and leaves some out. The top ten clones hold roughly 0.46% of a sample with roughly 160,000 clones, less than 10% of them seen once. The chain employs TRBV4-2 and TRBJ1-3, with D tentatively TRBD1 (6 bases). Sequencing input: central memory CD4+ T cells from blood. The receptor was isolated from a man younger than 35 with type 1 diabetes. This CDR3 reads CASSQGGGARINTIYF. Written as DNA, the CDR3 is TGTGCCAGCAGCCAAGGTGGGGGCGCACGGATAAACACCATATATTTT.